This T cell receptor beta chain was observed in a study of blood T cell repertoires in COVID-19. At the level of the study: The United States, Italy and Spain provided the acute and convalescent COVID-19 samples. T cells, B-cell-depleted T cells, or PBMCs supplied cDNA or gDNA.

The germline gives CDR1 LGHNA, CDR2 YSLEER. The CDR3 has 13 residues. Trimming pared 4 bases from V and 5 bases from J, leaving 11 bases between. In the original processing: Reference gene primers were amplified, and this amplification served to estimate nucleated cell counts. Here immunoSEQ multiplex PCR was the method, and the copy in TCRdb shows in-frame clones only, minus some. For V, J and clone size, that table is used; D and trimming come from the DNA. The sample consists of 250,000 to 400,000 clones, around 86% of them appearing once. The sequencing sample was made of peripheral blood. The clonotype was recovered from a man aged 50 to 60 with active or convalescent COVID-19. The chain has TRBV4-3 and TRBJ1-1; D ambiguous. CDR3 nucleotides: TGCGCCAGCAGCCCTCGGGATCGGACTGAAGCTTTCTTT. This encodes CASSPRDRTEAFF.